A single T cell receptor beta chain is shown here with its context. Its antigen is not known. The genes are named according to mouse. Other DNA sequences from this sample encode an identical CDR3 as well. CD4, CD8alpha, NKG2D, NKG2ACE and other markers guided sorting of pooled cutaneous lymph node cells. Following extraction, RNA underwent reverse transcription to cDNA, which served as the sequencing template. The data were produced by immunoSEQ multiplex PCR, yet TCRdb's version contains in-frame clones alone and is incomplete. The sample has around 300,000 clones, none seen only once. The record originates from a study of CD8+ T cells in alopecia areata. Whole-study results and caveats: Researchers report lesional scalp, most notably alopecia totalis/universalis, outstripped normal scalp in clonality.

This clonotype originated in a C3H/HeJ mouse with alopecia areata. Strain MHC haplotype: H2-k. Sequencing used CD4+ T cells sorted from a lymph node.

The CDR3 bases that were read are TGTGCCAGCAGTCCGGGACAGGGCTAT. It codes for CASSPGQGY. The CDR3 in its entirety is CASSPGQGYEQYF. The genes are TRBV19 and TRBJ2-7; 9 nucleotides align to TRBD1. The DNA ends 4 residues before the CDR3 does, and the rest of the CDR3 is filled in from the germline J gene. CDR3 length equals 13 residues. Germline CDR1 reads FNHDT; CDR2 reads SITEND (reference sequence). The J segment lost 3 bases and the V segment lost 4 bases, leaving 2 bases of the junction unmatched.